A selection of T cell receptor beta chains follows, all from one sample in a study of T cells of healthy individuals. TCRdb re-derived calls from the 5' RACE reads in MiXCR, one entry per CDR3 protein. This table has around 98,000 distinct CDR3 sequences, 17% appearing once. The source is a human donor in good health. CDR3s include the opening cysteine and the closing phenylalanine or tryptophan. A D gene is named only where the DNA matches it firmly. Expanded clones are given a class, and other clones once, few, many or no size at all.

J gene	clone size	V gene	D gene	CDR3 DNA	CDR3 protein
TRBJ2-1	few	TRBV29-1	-	TGCAGCGTCGAGGGGACGGGGACTTCGATATACAATGAGCAGTTCTTC	CSVEGTGTSIYNEQFF
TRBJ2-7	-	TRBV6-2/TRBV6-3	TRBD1	TGTGCCAGCAGTAGAGGACAGGTAAACGAGCAGTACTTC	CASSRGQVNEQYF
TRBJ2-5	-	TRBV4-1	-	TGCGCCAGCAGCCAGGTCGCGACAGAGACCCAGTACTTC	CASSQVATETQYF
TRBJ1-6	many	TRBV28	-	TGTGCCAGCGGATCTGATACCAGGAGCTCACCCCTCCACTTT	CASGSDTRSSPLHF
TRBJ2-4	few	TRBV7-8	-	TGTGCCAGCAGCTTGGGTAAAGGGGTCCAGTACTTC	CASSLGKGVQYF
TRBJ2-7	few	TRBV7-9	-	TGTGCCAGCACCCCAAGCGGAGGGCGGGACGAGCAGTACTTC	CASTPSGGRDEQYF
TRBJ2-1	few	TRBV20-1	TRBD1	TGCAGTGCTGATCCGGGACAGGGAAACAGCAATGAGCAGTTCTTC	CSADPGQGNSNEQFF
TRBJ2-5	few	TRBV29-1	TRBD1	TGCAGCGTCCCGGGACAGGGTTGGGGCCAAGAGACCCAGTACTTC	CSVPGQGWGQETQYF
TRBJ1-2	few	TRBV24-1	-	TGTGCCACCAGTGAAAGCTGGGGCTATGGCTACACCTTC	CATSESWGYGYTF
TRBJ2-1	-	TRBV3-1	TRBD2	TGTGCCAGCAGCCAAGATTCCGTGACCGTAGCGGGGGATCCTGAGCAGTTCTTC	CASSQDSVTVAGDPEQFF
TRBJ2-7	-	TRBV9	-	TGTGCCAGCAGCCCCCGTGGAGGCCCCACCAACTACGAGCAGTACTTC	CASSPRGGPTNYEQYF
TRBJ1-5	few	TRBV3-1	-	TGTGCCAGCAGCCACCCCAATCAGCCCCAGCATTTT	CASSHPNQPQHF
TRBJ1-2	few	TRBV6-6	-	TGTGCCAGCAGTTACTCGCAATTACTTAACTATGGCTACACCTTC	CASSYSQLLNYGYTF
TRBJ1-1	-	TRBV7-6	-	TGTGCCAGCAGCTCAGTGGTGGGCCCGATGAACACTGAAGCTTTCTTT	CASSSVVGPMNTEAFF
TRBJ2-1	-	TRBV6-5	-	TGTGCCAGCAGTTACACCTTTCCGGGGGAGGTTGAGCAGTTCTTC	CASSYTFPGEVEQFF
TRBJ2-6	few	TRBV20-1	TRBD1	TGCAGTGTTAACAGGGGCAGTGGGGCCAACGTCCTGACTTTC	CSVNRGSGANVLTF
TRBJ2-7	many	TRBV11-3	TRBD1	TGTGCCAGCAGCACCCGGGACAGGGCCTACGAGCAGTACTTC	CASSTRDRAYEQYF
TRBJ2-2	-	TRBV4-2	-	TGTGCCAGCAGCCAAGTGATCAGCTCGAACACCGGGGAGCTGTTTTTT	CASSQVISSNTGELFF
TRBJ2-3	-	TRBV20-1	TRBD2	TGCAGTGCTAGAAGGATAGCGGGGGGGCAGACAGATACGCAGTATTTT	CSARRIAGGQTDTQYF
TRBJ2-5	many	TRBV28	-	TGTGCCAGCAGTTTATCGTTCTCCGACAGCATAAACCAAGAGACCCAGTACTTC	CASSLSFSDSINQETQYF
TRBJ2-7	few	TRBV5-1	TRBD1	TGCGCCAGCAGCGTCCGGGGGACAGGGGATTACGAGCAGTACTTC	CASSVRGTGDYEQYF
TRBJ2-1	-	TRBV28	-	TGTGCCAGCAGTTTATCCGGGGATGAGCAGTTCTTC	CASSLSGDEQFF
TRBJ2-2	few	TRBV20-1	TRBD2	TGCAGTGCTAGAGATCAGCGACAGGGAGGACTAGCGGGATACACCGGGGAGCTGTTTTTT	CSARDQRQGGLAGYTGELFF